This is a list of T cell receptor beta chains from one sample in a study of cytomegalovirus exposure and HLA in healthy donors. TCRdb's copy holds only in-frame clones and misses some; the assay was immunoSEQ multiplex PCR. The sample contains approximately 180,000 clones, 75% to 85% of which appear only once. The material sequenced was PBMCs. All receptors come from a woman in her 50s in good health and CMV-seronegative. The CDR3 runs from the conserved cysteine through the conserved F or W. A D gene is named only where the DNA matches it firmly. Rows may omit the clone size; those that give it use once, few, many or a size class.

-	TRBV7-2	TRBJ2-7	TRBD2	CASSLGGGPSGGSSYEQYF	TGTGCCAGCAGTCTAGGTGGCGGTCCTAGCGGGGGAAGCTCCTACGAGCAGTACTTC
-	TRBV4-3	TRBJ1-1	TRBD1	CASSQVGRGQGRTEAFF	TGCGCCAGCAGCCAAGTTGGTAGGGGGCAGGGGAGAACTGAAGCTTTCTTT
-	TRBV27	TRBJ2-1	TRBD2	CASSRLGLAPASYNEQFF	TGTGCCAGCAGTCGTCTAGGACTAGCGCCAGCCTCCTACAATGAGCAGTTCTTC
-	TRBV11-1	TRBJ2-6	-	CASSSRVAGANVLTF	TGTGCCAGCAGCTCCAGGGTGGCAGGGGCCAACGTCCTGACTTTC
-	TRBV4-1	TRBJ2-1	-	CASSQVQSSYNEQFF	TGCGCCAGCAGCCAAGTACAGAGCTCCTACAATGAGCAGTTCTTC
-	TRBV6-6	TRBJ2-3	TRBD1	CASRPPGQGLDTQYF	TGTGCCAGCAGGCCCCCGGGACAGGGGCTAGATACGCAGTATTTT
few	TRBV7-9	TRBJ2-7	-	CSSSLDRLPTNEQYF	TGTTCCAGCAGCTTAGACAGACTACCCACCAACGAGCAGTACTTC
-	TRBV9	TRBJ2-3	-	CASSLRQASSTDTQYF	TGTGCCAGCTCCCTCCGCCAGGCAAGTAGCACAGATACGCAGTATTTT
-	TRBV28	TRBJ1-1	-	CASSLWGGNTEAFF	TGTGCCAGCAGTTTATGGGGGGGGAACACTGAAGCTTTCTTT
-	TRBV7-7	TRBJ2-1	TRBD2	CASSRGLAGVDEQFF	TGTGCTAGCAGCCGCGGACTAGCGGGAGTAGATGAGCAGTTCTTC